Described below is a single T cell receptor beta chain sequence and its context. Its antigen is undetermined. Germline CDR1 and CDR2: MNHEY and SMNVEV (reference sequence). CDR3 length: 15 amino acids. V lost 3 bases to trimming and J lost 2 bases, with 10 bases between them. This entry comes from a study of cytomegalovirus exposure and HLA in healthy donors. Sequencing used immunoSEQ multiplex PCR; TCRdb keeps in-frame clones, though not all of them. There are hundreds of thousands of clones in the sample; roughly 87% occur only once, and roughly 2% lies in the top ten. General study results and limits: Most TCRs appeared rarely, but some public TCRs recurred in many donors. In the 120 or so validation repertoires, approximately 94% of cluster scores exceeded 0, per a later analysis. Reported results showed that the classifier diagnosed cytomegalovirus status with high specificity and sensitivity. A list of approximately 160 TCR beta chains associated with cytomegalovirus was given.

V and J are TRBV27 and TRBJ1-4; D is possibly TRBD1 (6 bases). The specimen was PBMCs. This clonotype originated in a woman between 18 and 29 years old in good health and CMV-seropositive. CDR3 coding DNA: TGTGCCAGCAGTTTCGGGGGGCACACTAATGAAAAACTGTTTTTT. It specifies CASSFGGHTNEKLFF.